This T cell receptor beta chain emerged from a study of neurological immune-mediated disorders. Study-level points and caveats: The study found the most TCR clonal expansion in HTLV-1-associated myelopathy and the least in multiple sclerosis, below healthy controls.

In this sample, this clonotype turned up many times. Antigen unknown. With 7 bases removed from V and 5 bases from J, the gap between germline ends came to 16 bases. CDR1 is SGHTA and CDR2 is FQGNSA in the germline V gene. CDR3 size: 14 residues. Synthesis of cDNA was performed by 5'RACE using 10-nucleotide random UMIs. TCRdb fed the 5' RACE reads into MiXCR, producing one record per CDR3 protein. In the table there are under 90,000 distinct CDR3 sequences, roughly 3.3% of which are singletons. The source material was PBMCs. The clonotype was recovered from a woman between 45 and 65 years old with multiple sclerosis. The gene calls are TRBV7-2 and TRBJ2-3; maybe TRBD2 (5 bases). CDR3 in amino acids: CASTPTGVRDTQYF. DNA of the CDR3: TGTGCCAGCACCCCCACCGGGGTTAGAGATACGCAGTATTTT.